This T cell receptor beta chain was observed in a study of T-cell reconstitution after alpha-beta-depleted transplantation in children. V lost 1 base and J 8 bases, leaving 16 bases between the germline ends. Germline CDR1 reads SGHRS; CDR2 reads YFSETQ. This CDR3 region has 14 residues. Preparation of the TCRbeta library involved a method that used unique molecular identifiers. TCRdb reanalysed the PCR reads using MiXCR and keeps one entry per CDR3 protein. In the table there are over 550,000 distinct CDR3 sequences, 10% of which are singletons. The sequence derives from a human donor who donated a stem cell graft to a child with acute myeloid leukemia. Sample: PBMCs from the stem cell graft donor, taken from the stem cell graft. The chain has TRBV5-1 and TRBJ2-7; D is possibly TRBD1 or TRBD2 (5 bases each). The CDR3 here is CASSLTGLLLKQYF. The DNA for the CDR3 is TGCGCCAGCAGCTTGACAGGACTCCTCTTGAAGCAGTACTTC.